The T cell receptor (beta chain) described here comes from a study of blood T cells in healthy people across ages. A sample-barcoded 5' primer and a J-beta primer mix were used in a second PCR of about 6 to 12 cycles. MiXCR was run by TCRdb on the 5' RACE reads, yielding one entry per CDR3 protein. The sample includes some 1.5 million distinct CDR3 sequences, 35% to 45% seen only once; the top ten take about 3.8%. The CDR3 covers 13 residues. CDR1 SQVTM and CDR2 ANQGSEA come from the germline V gene. With V trimmed by 6 bases and J by 0 bases, 5 bases remained unmatched. Study outcomes and limitations: Unsorted PBMC material precluded a definitive naive versus antigen-experienced comparison.

On this clonotype itself: Its target is not known.

This chain links TRBV29-1 with TRBJ2-7, with 7 bases matching TRBD1. Sequencing was performed on blood. The source of this sequence is a woman aged 18-35 years in good health. The CDR3 loop is CSVGQRNSYEQYF. Written as DNA, the CDR3 is TGCAGCGTGGGACAGAGAAACTCCTACGAGCAGTACTTC.